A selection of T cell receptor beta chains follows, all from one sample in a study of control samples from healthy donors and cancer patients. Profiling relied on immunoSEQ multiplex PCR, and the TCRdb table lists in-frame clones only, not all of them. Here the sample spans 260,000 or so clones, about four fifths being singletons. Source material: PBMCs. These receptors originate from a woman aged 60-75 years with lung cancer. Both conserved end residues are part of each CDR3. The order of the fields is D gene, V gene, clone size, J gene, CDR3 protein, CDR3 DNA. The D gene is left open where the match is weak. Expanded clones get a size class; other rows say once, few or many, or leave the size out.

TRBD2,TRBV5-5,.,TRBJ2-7,CASSWEVAGFYEQYF,TGTGCCAGCAGCTGGGAGGTAGCGGGATTCTACGAGCAGTACTTC
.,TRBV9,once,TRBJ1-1,CASSVSPTSNTEAFF,TGTGCCAGCAGCGTGAGTCCTACTTCGAACACTGAAGCTTTCTTT
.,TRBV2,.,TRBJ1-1,CASNGEVGTEAFF,TGTGCCAGCAACGGGGAAGTAGGTACTGAAGCTTTCTTT
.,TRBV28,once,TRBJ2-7,CASSLAGGEQYF,TGTGCCAGCAGTTTAGCCGGGGGAGAGCAGTACTTC
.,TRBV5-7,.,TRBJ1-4,CASSFEIPNEKLFF,TGTGCCAGCAGCTTCGAAATACCAAATGAAAAACTGTTTTTT
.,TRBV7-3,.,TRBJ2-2,CASSLLNTGELFF,TGTGCCAGCAGCTTACTGAACACCGGGGAGCTGTTTTTT
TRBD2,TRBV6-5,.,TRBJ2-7,CASSRETSGSGEQYF,TGTGCCAGCAGCCGTGAGACTAGCGGGAGCGGTGAGCAGTACTTC
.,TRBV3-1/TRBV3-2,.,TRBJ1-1,CASSHTYTGFTEAFF,TGTGCCAGCAGCCACACATATACAGGGTTCACTGAAGCTTTCTTT
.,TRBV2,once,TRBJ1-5,CASSEARVQPQHF,TGTGCCAGCAGTGAAGCGCGGGTTCAGCCCCAGCATTTT
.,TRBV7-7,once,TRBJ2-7,CASSLDEASYEQYF,TGTGCCAGCAGCTTAGACGAGGCTTCCTACGAGCAGTACTTC
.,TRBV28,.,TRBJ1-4,CASSLLGPNVRTNEKLFF,TGTGCCAGCAGTTTACTGGGCCCCAACGTAAGAACTAATGAAAAACTGTTTTTT
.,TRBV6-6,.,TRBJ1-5,CASSYWVSGPQHF,TGTGCCAGCAGTTACTGGGTCAGTGGGCCCCAGCATTTT
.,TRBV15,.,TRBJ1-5,CATSRDDSNQPQHF,TGTGCCACCAGCAGAGATGACAGCAATCAGCCCCAGCATTTT
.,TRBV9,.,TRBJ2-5,CASSVGRRTQETQYF,TGTGCCAGCAGCGTAGGGCGGAGAACCCAAGAGACCCAGTACTTC
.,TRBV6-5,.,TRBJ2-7,CASSYAGLGEQCF,TGTGCCAGCAGTTACGCAGGGTTGGGCGAGCAGTGCTTC
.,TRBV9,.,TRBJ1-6,CASSVAGGLISPLHF,TGTGCCAGCAGCGTCGCCGGGGGGCTTATTTCACCCCTCCACTTT
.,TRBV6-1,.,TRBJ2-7,CASSDGQVGEQYF,TGTGCCAGCAGTGACGGCCAGGTGGGTGAGCAGTACTTC
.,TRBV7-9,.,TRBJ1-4,CASSNGALFF,TGTGCCAGCAGTAACGGGGCACTGTTTTTT
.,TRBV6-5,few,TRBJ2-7,CASSRQGGSYEQYF,TGTGCCAGCAGTCGCCAGGGGGGTTCGTACGAGCAGTACTTC
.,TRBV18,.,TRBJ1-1,CASSLNRVGGTEAFF,TGTGCCAGCTCTCTAAACAGGGTTGGGGGTACTGAAGCTTTCTTT
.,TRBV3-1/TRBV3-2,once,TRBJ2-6,CASSHGTVSGANVLTF,TGTGCCAGCAGCCATGGGACGGTGTCTGGGGCCAACGTCCTGACTTTC
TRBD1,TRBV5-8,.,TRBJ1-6,CASIVDRGYSPLHF,TGTGCCAGCATCGTAGACAGGGGGTATTCACCCCTCCACTTT
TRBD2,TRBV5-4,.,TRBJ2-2,CASSPRLAGKNTGELFF,TGTGCCAGCAGCCCGAGACTAGCGGGAAAGAACACCGGGGAGCTGTTTTTT
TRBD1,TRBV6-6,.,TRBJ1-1,CASSRTGASTRNTEAFF,TGTGCCAGCAGCCGAACAGGGGCCTCAACTCGGAACACTGAAGCTTTCTTT
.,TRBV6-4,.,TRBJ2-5,CASSGLAGPQETQYF,TGTGCCAGCAGTGGTCTGGCAGGGCCCCAAGAGACCCAGTACTTC
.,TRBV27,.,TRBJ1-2,CASSVRGFYGYTF,TGTGCCAGCAGTGTAAGGGGTTTCTATGGCTACACCTTC
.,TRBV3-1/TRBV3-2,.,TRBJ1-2,CASSQIEAGVDGYTF,TGTGCCAGCAGTCAGATTGAGGCGGGGGTAGATGGCTACACCTTC
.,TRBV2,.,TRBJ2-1,CASSVDPSYNEQFF,TGTGCCAGCAGCGTTGACCCATCCTACAATGAGCAGTTCTTC
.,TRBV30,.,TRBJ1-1,CAWSVRRTASFLNTEAFF,TGTGCCTGGAGTGTCCGAAGGACAGCGAGTTTTTTGAACACTGAAGCTTTCTTT
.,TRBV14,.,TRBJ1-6,CASSQGNQGNSPLHF,TGTGCCAGCAGCCAAGGGAACCAGGGAAATTCACCCCTCCACTTT
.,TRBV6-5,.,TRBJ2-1,CASRGESSYNEQFF,TGTGCCAGCAGGGGGGAGTCGTCCTACAATGAGCAGTTCTTC
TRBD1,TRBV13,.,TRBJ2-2,CASSADRGWDTGELFF,TGTGCCAGCAGCGCGGACAGGGGTTGGGACACCGGGGAGCTGTTTTTT
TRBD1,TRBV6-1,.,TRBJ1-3,CASSKAPDRGSGNTIYF,TGTGCCAGCAGTAAAGCCCCGGACAGGGGTTCAGGAAACACCATATATTTT
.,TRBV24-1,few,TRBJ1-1,CATSMNGEAFF,TGTGCCACCAGTATGAACGGAGAAGCTTTCTTT
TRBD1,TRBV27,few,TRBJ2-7,CASSLSWTGSYEQYF,TGTGCCAGCAGTTTATCGTGGACAGGCTCCTACGAGCAGTACTTC
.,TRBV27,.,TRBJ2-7,CASSLGRKYEQYF,TGTGCCAGCAGTTTAGGCAGGAAGTACGAGCAGTACTTC
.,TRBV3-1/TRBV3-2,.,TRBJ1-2,CASSPSTGALYGYTF,TGTGCCAGCAGCCCCTCGACAGGAGCACTCTATGGCTACACCTTC
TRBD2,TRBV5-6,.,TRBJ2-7,CASSSAMGLAIKQYF,TGTGCCAGCAGCTCGGCCATGGGACTAGCGATCAAGCAGTACTTC
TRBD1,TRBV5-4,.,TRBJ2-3,CASSFPTGGADTQYF,TGTGCCAGCAGCTTTCCAACAGGGGGCGCAGATACGCAGTATTTT
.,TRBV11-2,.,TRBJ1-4,CASSREGNEKLFF,TGTGCCAGCAGCCGAGAGGGGAACGAAAAACTGTTTTTT
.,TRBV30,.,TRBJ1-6,CAWGSNSPLHF,TGTGCCTGGGGGAGTAATTCACCCCTCCACTTT
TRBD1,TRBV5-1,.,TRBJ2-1,CASSLGGGGYNEQFF,TGCGCCAGCAGCTTGGGAGGGGGCGGCTACAATGAGCAGTTCTTC
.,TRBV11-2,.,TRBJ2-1,CASSRLYDNEQFF,TGTGCCAGCAGCCGCCTCTACGACAATGAGCAGTTCTTC
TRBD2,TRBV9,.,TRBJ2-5,CASSAPWTSGVETQYF,TGTGCCAGCAGCGCCCCCTGGACTAGCGGGGTAGAGACCCAGTACTTC
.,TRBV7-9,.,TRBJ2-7,CASSFAASYEQYF,TGTGCCAGCAGCTTTGCAGCCAGCTACGAGCAGTACTTC